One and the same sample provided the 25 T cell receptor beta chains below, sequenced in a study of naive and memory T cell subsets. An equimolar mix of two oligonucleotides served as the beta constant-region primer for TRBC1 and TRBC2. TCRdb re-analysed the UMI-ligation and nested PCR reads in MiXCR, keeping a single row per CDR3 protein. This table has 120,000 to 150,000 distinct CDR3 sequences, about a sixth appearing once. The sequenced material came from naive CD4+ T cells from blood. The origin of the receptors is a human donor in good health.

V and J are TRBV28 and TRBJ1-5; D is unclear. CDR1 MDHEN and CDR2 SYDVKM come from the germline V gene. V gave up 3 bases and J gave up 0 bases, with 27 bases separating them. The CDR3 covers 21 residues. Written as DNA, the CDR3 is TGTGCCAGCAGTTTCCTCCTATCCGGTTGGCAGGAAGGCAATAGCAATCAGCCCCAGCATTTT. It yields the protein CASSFLLSGWQEGNSNQPQHF.

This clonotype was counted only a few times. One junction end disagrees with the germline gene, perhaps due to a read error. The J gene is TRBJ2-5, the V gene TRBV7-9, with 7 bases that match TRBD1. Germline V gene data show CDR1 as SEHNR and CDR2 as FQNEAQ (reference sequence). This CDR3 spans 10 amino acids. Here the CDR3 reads CASSLGTGDF. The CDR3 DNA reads TGTGCCAGCAGCTTAGGAACAGGGGACTTC.

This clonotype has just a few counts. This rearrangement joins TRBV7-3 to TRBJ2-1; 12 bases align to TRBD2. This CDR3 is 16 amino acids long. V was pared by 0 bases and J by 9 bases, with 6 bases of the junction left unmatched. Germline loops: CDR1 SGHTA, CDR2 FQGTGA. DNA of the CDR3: TGTGCCAGCAGCTTAACGCTAGCGGGAGGGATTGGTGAGCAGTTCTTC. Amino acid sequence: CASSLTLAGGIGEQFF.

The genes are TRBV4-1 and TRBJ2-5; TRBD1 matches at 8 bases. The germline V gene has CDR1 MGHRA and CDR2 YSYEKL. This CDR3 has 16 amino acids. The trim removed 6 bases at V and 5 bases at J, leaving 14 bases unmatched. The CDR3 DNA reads TGCGCCAGCAGTTCTGAAGGAGCAGGGGGCATGGAGACCCAGTACTTC. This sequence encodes CASSSEGAGGMETQYF.

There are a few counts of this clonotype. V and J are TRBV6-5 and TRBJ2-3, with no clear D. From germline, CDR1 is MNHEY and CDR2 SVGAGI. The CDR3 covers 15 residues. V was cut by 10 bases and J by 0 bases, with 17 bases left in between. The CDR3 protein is CATLRSERSTDTQYF. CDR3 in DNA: TGTGCCACCCTGAGATCGGAGCGAAGCACAGATACGCAGTATTTT.

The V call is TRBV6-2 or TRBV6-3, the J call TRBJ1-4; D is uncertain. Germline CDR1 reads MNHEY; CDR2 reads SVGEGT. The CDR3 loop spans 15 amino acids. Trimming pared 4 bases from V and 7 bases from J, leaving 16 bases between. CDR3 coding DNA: TGTGCCAGCAGTTCGCCGGGCCGTGGGAGTGAAAAACTGTTTTTT. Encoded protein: CASSSPGRGSEKLFF.

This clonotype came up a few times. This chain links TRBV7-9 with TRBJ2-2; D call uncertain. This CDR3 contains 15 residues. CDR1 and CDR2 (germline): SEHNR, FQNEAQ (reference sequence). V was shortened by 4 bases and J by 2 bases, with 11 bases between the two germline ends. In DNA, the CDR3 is TGTGCCAGCAGCTCCGATAGCAGAAACACCGGGGAGCTGTTTTTT. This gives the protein CASSSDSRNTGELFF.

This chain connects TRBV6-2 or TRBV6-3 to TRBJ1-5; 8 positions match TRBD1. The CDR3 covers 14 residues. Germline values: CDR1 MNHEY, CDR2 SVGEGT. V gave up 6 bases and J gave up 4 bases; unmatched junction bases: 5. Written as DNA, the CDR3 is TGTGCCAGCAGCTGGGACAGGCCGAATCAGCCCCAGCATTTT. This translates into CASSWDRPNQPQHF.

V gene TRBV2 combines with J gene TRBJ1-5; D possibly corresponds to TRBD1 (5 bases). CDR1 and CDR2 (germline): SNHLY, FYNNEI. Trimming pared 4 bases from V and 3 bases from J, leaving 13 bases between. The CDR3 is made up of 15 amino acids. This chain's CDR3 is CASSANAGYNQPQHF. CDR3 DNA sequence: TGTGCCAGCAGTGCTAATGCAGGGTACAATCAGCCCCAGCATTTT.

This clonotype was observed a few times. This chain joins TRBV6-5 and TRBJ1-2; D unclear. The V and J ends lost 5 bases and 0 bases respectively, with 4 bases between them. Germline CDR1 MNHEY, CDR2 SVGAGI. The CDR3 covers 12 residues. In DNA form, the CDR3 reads TGTGCCAGCAGTCGTGCTAACTATGGCTACACCTTC. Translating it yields CASSRANYGYTF.

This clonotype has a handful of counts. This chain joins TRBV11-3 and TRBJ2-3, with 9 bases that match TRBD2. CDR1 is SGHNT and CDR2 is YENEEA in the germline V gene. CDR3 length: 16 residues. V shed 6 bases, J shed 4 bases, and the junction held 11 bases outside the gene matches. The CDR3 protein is CASSPSVAGVADTQYF. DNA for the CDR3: TGTGCCAGCAGTCCTTCGGTAGCGGGAGTAGCAGATACGCAGTATTTT.

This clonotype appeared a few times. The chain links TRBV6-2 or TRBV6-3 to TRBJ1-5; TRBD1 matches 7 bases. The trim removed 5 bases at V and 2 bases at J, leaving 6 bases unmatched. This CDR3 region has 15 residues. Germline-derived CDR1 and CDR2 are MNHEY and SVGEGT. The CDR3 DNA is TGTGCCAGCAGTCCGGACAGGTACGGCAATCAGCCCCAGCATTTT. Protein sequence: CASSPDRYGNQPQHF.

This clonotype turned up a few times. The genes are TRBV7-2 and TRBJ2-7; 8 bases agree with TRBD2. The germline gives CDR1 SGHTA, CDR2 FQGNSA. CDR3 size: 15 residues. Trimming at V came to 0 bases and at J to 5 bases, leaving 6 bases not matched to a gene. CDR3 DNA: TGTGCCAGCAGCTTAGCCGGGGGGGGCGTCGACGAGCAGTACTTC. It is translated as CASSLAGGGVDEQYF.

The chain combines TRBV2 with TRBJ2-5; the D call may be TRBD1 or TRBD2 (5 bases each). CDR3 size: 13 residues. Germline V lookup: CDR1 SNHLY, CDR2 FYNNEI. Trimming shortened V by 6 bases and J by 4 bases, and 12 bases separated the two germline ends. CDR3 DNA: TGTGCCAGCAGGAGTGGGACCCCAGAGACCCAGTACTTC. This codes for CASRSGTPETQYF.

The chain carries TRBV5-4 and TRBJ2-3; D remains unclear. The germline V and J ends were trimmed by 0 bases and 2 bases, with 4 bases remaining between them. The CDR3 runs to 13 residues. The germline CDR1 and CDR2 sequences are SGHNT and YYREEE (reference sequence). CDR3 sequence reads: CASSLATTDTQYF. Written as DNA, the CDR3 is TGTGCCAGCAGCTTGGCCACCACAGATACGCAGTATTTT.

CDR3 DNA: TGTGCCAGCAGCTTAGGATGGGGTCGGGGCGAGCAGTACTTC. Translated, it gives CASSLGWGRGEQYF. The chain combines TRBV7-8 with TRBJ2-7; D is possibly TRBD2 (5 bases). V lost 1 base, J lost 6 bases, and 13 bases lay in between. The CDR3 has 14 residues. Germline loops: CDR1 SGHVS, CDR2 FQNEAQ.

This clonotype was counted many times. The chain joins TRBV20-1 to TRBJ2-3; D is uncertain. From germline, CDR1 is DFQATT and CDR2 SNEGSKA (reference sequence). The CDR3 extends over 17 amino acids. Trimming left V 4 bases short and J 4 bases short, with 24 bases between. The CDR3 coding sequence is TGCAGTGCTATACCTATCATTGGACCCGCTCCCGCAGATACGCAGTATTTT. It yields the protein CSAIPIIGPAPADTQYF.

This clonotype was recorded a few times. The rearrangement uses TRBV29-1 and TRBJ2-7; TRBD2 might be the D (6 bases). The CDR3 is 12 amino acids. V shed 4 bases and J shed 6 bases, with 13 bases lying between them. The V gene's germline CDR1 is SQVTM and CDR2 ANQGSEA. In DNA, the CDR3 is TGCAGCGTTGTGGGGGGATCTGGCGAGCAGTACTTC. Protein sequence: CSVVGGSGEQYF.

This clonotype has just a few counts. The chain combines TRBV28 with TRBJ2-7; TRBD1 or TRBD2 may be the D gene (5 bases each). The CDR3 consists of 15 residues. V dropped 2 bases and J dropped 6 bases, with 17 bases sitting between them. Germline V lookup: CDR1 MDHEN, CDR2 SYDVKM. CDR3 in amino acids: CASSLRRGQRVEQYF. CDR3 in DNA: TGTGCCAGCAGTTTACGCCGGGGCCAGAGAGTCGAGCAGTACTTC. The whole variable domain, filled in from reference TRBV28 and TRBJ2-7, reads DVKVTQSSRYLVKRTGEKVFLECVQDMDHENMFWYRQDPGLGLRLIYFSYDVKMKEKGDIPEGYSVSREKKERFSLILESASTNQTSMYLCASSLRRGQRVEQYFGPGTRLTVT.

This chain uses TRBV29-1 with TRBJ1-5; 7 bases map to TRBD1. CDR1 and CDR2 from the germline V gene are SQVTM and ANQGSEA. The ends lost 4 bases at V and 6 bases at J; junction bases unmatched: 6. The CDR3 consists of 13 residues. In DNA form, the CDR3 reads TGCAGCGTTGCCCGGGGACAGCGTCAGCCCCAGCATTTT. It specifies CSVARGQRQPQHF. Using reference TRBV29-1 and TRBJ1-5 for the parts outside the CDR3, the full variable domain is SAVISQKPSRDICQRGTSLTIQCQVDSQVTMMFWYRQQPGQSLTLIATANQGSEATYESGFVIDKFPISRPNLTFSTLTVSNMSPEDSSIYLCSVARGQRQPQHFGDGTRLSIL.

The CDR3, as DNA: TGTGCCAGTATGACCGGAGGGGTCGGCGAAGCTTTCTTT. This gives the protein CASMTGGVGEAFF. This sequence joins TRBV19 and TRBJ1-1, with a weak D call TRBD1 (5 bases). V was shortened by 7 bases and J by 8 bases, with 17 bases between the two germline ends. The CDR3 runs 13 residues. Germline CDR1 LNHDA, CDR2 SQIVND (reference sequence).

CDR3 sequence reads: CASSQDASRQVSYNEQFF. The CDR3 bases are TGCGCCAGCAGCCAAGATGCTAGTAGACAGGTCTCCTACAATGAGCAGTTCTTC. The chain employs TRBV4-3 and TRBJ2-1, with D perhaps TRBD1 (6 bases). The CDR3 has 18 amino acids. Germline-derived CDR1 and CDR2 are LGHNA and YSLEER. V dropped 0 bases and J dropped 0 bases, with 15 bases sitting between them.

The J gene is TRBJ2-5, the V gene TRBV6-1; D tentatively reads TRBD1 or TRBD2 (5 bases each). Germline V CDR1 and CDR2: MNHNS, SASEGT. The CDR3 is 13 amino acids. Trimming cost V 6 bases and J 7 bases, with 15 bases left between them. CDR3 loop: CASRLREKGTQYF. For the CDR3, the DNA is TGTGCCAGCAGGCTCAGGGAGAAGGGGACCCAGTACTTC.

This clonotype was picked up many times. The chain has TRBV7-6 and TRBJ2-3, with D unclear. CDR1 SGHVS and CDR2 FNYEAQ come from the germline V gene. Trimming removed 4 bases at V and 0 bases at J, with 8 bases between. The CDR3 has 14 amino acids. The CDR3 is CASSYLPSTDTQYF. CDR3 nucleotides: TGTGCCAGCAGCTACCTCCCGAGCACAGATACGCAGTATTTT. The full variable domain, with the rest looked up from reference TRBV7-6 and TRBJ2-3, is GAGVSQSPRYKVTKRGQDVALRCDPISGHVSLYWYRQALGQGPEFLTYFNYEAQQDKSGLPNDRFSAERPEGSISTLTIQRTEQRDSAMYRCASSYLPSTDTQYFGPGTRLTVL.

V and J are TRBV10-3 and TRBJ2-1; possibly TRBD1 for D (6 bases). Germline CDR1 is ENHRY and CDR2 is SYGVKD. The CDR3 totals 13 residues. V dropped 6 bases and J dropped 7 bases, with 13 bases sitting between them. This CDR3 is CAIRRVQGNEQFF. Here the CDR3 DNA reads TGTGCCATCAGGAGGGTTCAGGGGAATGAGCAGTTCTTC.